This T cell receptor beta chain was identified in a study of CD8+ T cells in alopecia areata. Study outcomes and limitations: Affected lesional scalp, above all in alopecia totalis/universalis, was more clonal than normal scalp.

As to this clone: What it recognizes is unknown.

cDNA prepared by RNA extraction and subsequent reverse transcription served as the template for sequencing. Profiling relied on immunoSEQ multiplex PCR, and the TCRdb table lists in-frame clones only, not all of them. The data contain about 200,000 clones, 58% of them singletons. Treatment denoted: oral pan-JAK inhibitor, 5-10 mg twice daily. This specimen consisted of CD4+ T cells sorted from blood, obtained at week 24, from a patient treated with tofacitinib. The origin of this receptor is a human donor with alopecia areata.

CDR3 loop: CASSEGGGRETQYF. CDR3 nucleotide sequence: TGTGCCAGCAGTGAAGGAGGGGGGCGGGAGACCCAGTACTTC. The chain joins TRBV25-1 to TRBJ2-5; D may be TRBD1 or TRBD2 (6 bases each). CDR1 and CDR2 (germline): MGHDK, SYGVNS. Trimming pared 2 bases from V and 5 bases from J, leaving 12 bases between. The CDR3 contains 14 residues.